This T cell receptor beta chain was captured in a study of regulatory T cells in long-lasting Graves disease. This clonotype was recorded many times. Time point of the sample: newly diagnosed GD, antithyroid drugs for less than 3 months. Extracted PBMC RNA gave rise to the TCR library. The CDR3 extends over 14 amino acids. Germline V gene lookup returns CDR1 SGHVS and CDR2 FNYEAQ. V lost 1 base, J lost 1 base, and 1 base stayed unmatched. Relying on iRepertoire HTBI primers and Arm-PCR of CDR3 regions, the team built TCR beta libraries. TCRdb ran MiXCR on the multiplex PCR reads and lists one entry per CDR3 protein. The table has 400,000 to 500,000 distinct CDR3 sequences, about a sixth seen once. The same sample was also used in a study of T cells in Graves' hyperthyroidism and ophthalmopathy.

This clonotype originated in a young woman with Graves disease. Sequences were derived from peripheral blood mononuclear cells (PBMCs), sampled at new diagnosis, from a patient treated with antithyroid drugs. V is TRBV7-6 and J is TRBJ2-7, with 7 bases that match TRBD1. Here the CDR3 reads CASSLGGQSYEQYF. The CDR3 coding sequence is TGTGCCAGCAGCTTAGGGGGACAGTCCTACGAGCAGTACTTC. The variable domain in full, with the rest retrieved from reference TRBV7-6 and TRBJ2-7, is GAGVSQSPRYKVTKRGQDVALRCDPISGHVSLYWYRQALGQGPEFLTYFNYEAQQDKSGLPNDRFSAERPEGSISTLTIQRTEQRDSAMYRCASSLGGQSYEQYFGPGTRLTVT.